The sequence of this T cell receptor (beta chain) was determined in a study of regulatory T cells in long-lasting Graves disease (dated by TCRdb to the early 2020s). Study-wide context: Newly diagnosed Graves' disease patients had taken antithyroid drugs for less than 3 months. This study used TCR sequencing and RNA sequencing of peripheral blood to compare persistent Graves' disease patients against newly diagnosed Graves' disease patients. The study was registered as a clinical trial and conducted in China. A total of roughly 35 samples underwent TCR sequencing: around 13 from persistent and roughly 20 from newly diagnosed Graves' disease patients.

This clonotype was found many times. Its antigen remains unidentified. One base away there is no much larger clone; base qualities are not given. The sample's time point, from its label and the paper: newly diagnosed GD, antithyroid drugs for less than 3 months. For both TCR sequencing and RNA sequencing, RNA was extracted from PBMCs in TRIzol. The diagnosis of Graves' disease was made according to American Thyroid Association guidelines. Patients for the study were recruited at an endocrinology department in Xi'an, China. From each patient, approximately 9.9 milliliters of peripheral blood was collected into an EDTA anticoagulant tube. Ficoll Paque Plus density gradient separation was used to isolate PBMCs, and no further T cell sorting was performed. An Agilent 2100 Bioanalyzer and agarose gel were used to check RNA quality, while a NanoDrop 2000 measured RNA concentration. The V end loses 0 bases and the J end loses 3 bases, and a stretch of 6 bases separates them. From the cysteine through the phenylalanine, the CDR3 covers 13 amino acids. The only DNA kept is the CDR3, 39 bases in frame from the first base. The germline V gene sets CDR1 to SGDLS and CDR2 to YYNGEE.

Findings and caveats that apply to the study as a whole: Sequencing and analysis were limited to the TCR beta chain. The study examined only peripheral blood because the primary lesion, thyroid tissue, could not be accessed. Patients with persistent disease shared more public clonotypes (about 2,900) than newly diagnosed patients did (more than 900). Persistent Graves' disease patients showed lower TCR Shannon entropy and fewer highly expanded clones than newly diagnosed patients, suggesting clonal expansion. As a limitation, the authors acknowledged that the small sample size may reduce accuracy. Persistent disease showed preferential use of TRBV28, TRBJ1-2 and TRBJ2-5, whereas newly diagnosed disease favored TRBV20-1 and TRBJ2-1.

The protocol used for the library was multiplex PCR. Sequenced using an Illumina HiSeq 4000. To build TCR beta libraries, CDR3 regions were amplified by Arm-PCR using iRepertoire HTBI primers. Gel purification was performed on PCR products prior to sequencing. The paper's processing steps were these. Gene usage analysis of CDR3 amino acid clonotypes relied on the 55 to 80 TRBV and about 15 TRBJ segments identified across samples. COPE and FqMerger were used to merge the filtered high-quality paired reads into contigs. BLAST was used to align contigs to IMGT TRBV, TRBD and TRBJ reference genes, and CDR3 was defined according to IMGT. Any clonotype with a frequency above 0.1% was classified as a highly expanded clone. Shannon entropy was used to measure repertoire diversity, and the Gini coefficient was used to measure V-J evenness. Clonotypes shared by more than one individual were considered public. In TCRdb, the public reads were trimmed at Q25 with fastp and aligned with MiXCR, with productive beta chains retained. Every distinct CDR3 protein forms one entry, paired with its most common genes and DNA. The V and J calls and clone size come from TCRdb's table, not from the authors' own analysis. A total of 300,000 to 400,000 distinct CDR3 sequences appear in this sample, 15% of them only once. The ten largest clones take up 20% to 25% of the sample.

This chain is built from TRBV9 and TRBJ2-5; no D gene call is confident. This receptor was taken from a female donor with Graves disease. Sequencing used peripheral blood mononuclear cells (PBMCs), obtained at new diagnosis, from a patient treated with antithyroid drugs. The CDR3 region has the sequence CASSVDPEETQYF. The DNA sequence is TGTGCCAGCAGCGTAGACCCAGAAGAGACCCAGTACTTC.